This record concerns one T cell receptor (beta chain) sequence. The analysis used unsorted bulk bone marrow, not T-cell subsets. The record originates from a study of hypomethylating agent response in myelodysplastic syndrome. The overall study: Of 11 patients, four to six carried TET2, the most frequent mutation.

The assay was immunoSEQ multiplex PCR, and TCRdb's table has in-frame clones only and misses some. This table holds around 3,000 clones, about 76% found once. This CDR3 is built from 13 residues. This rearrangement joins TRBV21-1 to TRBJ2-3; the table's D gene call, TRBD1, was not cross checked with the DNA. TRBV21-1 is an annotated pseudogene. This sample comprised bone marrow, obtained before or after starting hypomethylating agent treatment for myelodysplastic syndrome (not recorded which). The source is a human donor with myelodysplastic syndrome. CDR3 in amino acids: CASSKGGADTQYF. The CDR3 DNA follows: TGTGCCAGCAGCAAAGGGGGCGCAGATACGCAGTATTTT.